These T cell receptor beta chains were read from a single sample in a study of blood T cell repertoires in COVID-19. Generated by immunoSEQ multiplex PCR, the TCRdb table keeps only in-frame clones and is missing some. The sample consists of hundreds of thousands of clones, 65% to 90% of them appearing once. Sequencing used peripheral blood. The source is a woman aged 60 to 75 with COVID-19, enrolled during active disease. Each CDR3 is given with its conserved first and last residue. D genes are given only for firm matches. The listing skips clone size in some rows; elsewhere it reads once, few, many or a size class.

size,D,J,V,CDR3,DNA
-,-,TRBJ1-1,TRBV12-5,CASGSVQGNTEAFF,TGTGCTAGTGGTTCGGTACAGGGGAACACTGAAGCTTTCTTT
-,TRBD1,TRBJ2-7,TRBV3-1/TRBV3-2,CASGGQGAYEQYF,TGTGCCAGCGGGGGACAGGGGGCCTACGAGCAGTACTTC
once,TRBD2,TRBJ2-3,TRBV5-8,CASSSHSGGTDTQYF,TGTGCCAGCAGTTCTCATAGCGGGGGCACAGATACGCAGTATTTT
-,-,TRBJ1-1,TRBV27,CASSIGGTEAFF,TGTGCCAGCAGTATCGGGGGGACTGAAGCTTTCTTT
-,TRBD2,TRBJ2-2,TRBV7-6,CASSPMGGLNTGELFF,TGTGCCAGCAGCCCAATGGGGGGACTAAACACCGGGGAGCTGTTTTTT
once,TRBD2,TRBJ2-1,TRBV7-2,CASGLAGVREQFF,TGTGCCAGCGGTCTAGCGGGGGTTCGGGAGCAGTTCTTC
once,TRBD1,TRBJ1-2,TRBV7-9,CASSLGVGDRVAGYTF,TGTGCCAGCAGCTTAGGTGTAGGGGACAGGGTGGCTGGCTACACCTTC
-,TRBD1,TRBJ2-7,TRBV29-1,CSVRTGLSYEQYF,TGCAGCGTTAGGACAGGGCTCTCCTACGAGCAGTACTTC
few,-,TRBJ1-5,TRBV30,CAWSSRVGNQPQHF,TGTGCCTGGAGCAGCAGGGTTGGCAATCAGCCCCAGCATTTT
-,TRBD1,TRBJ2-7,TRBV14,CASRRTGGYEQYF,TGTGCCAGCAGAAGGACAGGGGGCTACGAGCAGTACTTC
-,-,TRBJ1-5,TRBV27,CASSLSGTFSNQPQHF,TGTGCCAGCAGTTTATCGGGGACATTTAGCAATCAGCCCCAGCATTTT
-,TRBD2,TRBJ2-3,TRBV5-4,CASGVAGGSTDTQYF,TGTGCCAGCGGAGTTGCCGGGGGGAGCACAGATACGCAGTATTTT
-,TRBD2,TRBJ2-1,TRBV19,CASSFTGTSPYNEQFF,TGTGCCAGTAGCTTTACCGGGACTAGTCCCTACAATGAGCAGTTCTTC
-,TRBD1,TRBJ1-2,TRBV2,CASRTGGSGGYTF,TGTGCCAGCAGGACAGGGGGCAGCGGAGGCTACACCTTC
-,-,TRBJ1-5,TRBV6-4,CASSEMGGLGQPQHF,TGTGCCAGCAGTGAGATGGGGGGACTAGGTCAGCCCCAGCATTTT
-,TRBD1,TRBJ1-2,TRBV9,CASTPGGTENYGYTF,TGTGCCAGCACTCCGGGGGGGACAGAGAACTATGGCTACACCTTC
-,TRBD2,TRBJ2-1,TRBV5-1,CASSFASGDPSYNEQFF,TGCGCCAGCAGCTTTGCTAGCGGGGACCCCTCCTACAATGAGCAGTTCTTC
-,-,TRBJ2-5,TRBV18,CASSPPTLGETQYF,TGTGCCAGCTCACCACCGACACTGGGCGAGACCCAGTACTTC
-,-,TRBJ2-2,TRBV10-3,CAISAQGNANTGELFF,TGTGCCATCAGTGCACAGGGAAACGCCAACACCGGGGAGCTGTTTTTT
-,TRBD2,TRBJ2-7,TRBV19,CASSRTSGTYEQYF,TGTGCCAGTAGTAGGACTAGCGGAACCTACGAGCAGTACTTC
-,-,TRBJ1-2,TRBV6-1,CASSERRSAWDGYTF,TGTGCCAGCAGTGAAAGGAGATCGGCTTGGGATGGCTACACCTTC
-,TRBD1,TRBJ1-1,TRBV19,CASSIAGQGASGTEAFF,TGTGCCAGTAGTATAGCGGGACAGGGGGCGTCGGGGACTGAAGCTTTCTTT
-,TRBD1,TRBJ2-1,TRBV2,CASSIQGTEQFF,TGTGCCAGCAGTATACAGGGGACTGAGCAGTTCTTC
-,TRBD1,TRBJ2-2,TRBV9,CASRATGGNTGELFF,TGTGCCAGCAGGGCGACAGGGGGAAACACCGGGGAGCTGTTTTTT
-,TRBD2,TRBJ2-1,TRBV7-3,CASSSEAGLGVRSSYNEQFF,TGTGCCAGCAGCTCTGAAGCGGGGTTAGGGGTGCGGAGCTCCTACAATGAGCAGTTCTTC
-,-,TRBJ1-1,TRBV29-1,CSVEGAQDSVNTEAFF,TGCAGCGTTGAAGGAGCCCAGGACAGCGTGAACACTGAAGCTTTCTTT
-,TRBD1,TRBJ2-3,TRBV9,CASSVEGQGVADTQYF,TGTGCCAGCAGCGTAGAAGGGCAGGGGGTGGCAGATACGCAGTATTTT
-,-,TRBJ1-2,TRBV4-2,CASSPSQAVANYGYTF,TGTGCCAGCAGCCCCTCCCAGGCAGTAGCTAACTATGGCTACACCTTC
-,-,TRBJ1-5,TRBV7-8,CASSPVGANQPQHF,TGTGCCAGCAGCCCGGTGGGAGCCAATCAGCCCCAGCATTTT
-,-,TRBJ2-7,TRBV18,CASSPPSRGEQYF,TGTGCCAGCTCACCACCGTCTCGAGGCGAGCAGTACTTC
once,-,TRBJ1-1,TRBV24-1,CATSSYLIDCGTEAFF,TGTGCCACCAGTTCTTATTTGATTGATTGCGGCACTGAAGCTTTCTTT
-,-,TRBJ1-6,TRBV7-9,CASRTTDSPLHF,TGTGCCAGCAGAACCACGGATTCACCCCTCCACTTT
-,TRBD1,TRBJ2-7,TRBV27,CASSLRTGYEQYF,TGTGCCAGCAGTTTAAGGACAGGCTACGAGCAGTACTTC
-,-,TRBJ2-3,TRBV4-1,CASSRRLTDTQYF,TGCGCCAGCAGCCGCCGGTTGACAGATACGCAGTATTTT
-,-,TRBJ1-6,TRBV6-4,CASSDVENSPLHF,TGTGCCAGCAGTGACGTGGAGAATTCACCCCTCCACTTT
-,TRBD1,TRBJ1-1,TRBV5-6,CASSPNRGEAFF,TGTGCCAGCAGCCCCAACAGGGGAGAAGCTTTCTTT
-,TRBD1,TRBJ1-5,TRBV18,CASSTTGVGQPQHF,TGTGCCAGCTCGACCACAGGGGTCGGACAGCCCCAGCATTTT
-,-,TRBJ2-1,TRBV27,CASSPTGTYNEQFF,TGTGCCAGCAGCCCTACAGGGACCTACAATGAGCAGTTCTTC
-,TRBD2,TRBJ2-7,TRBV27,CASSPERGGRILNSYEQYF,TGTGCCAGCAGTCCGGAGCGGGGGGGAAGAATTTTAAACTCCTACGAGCAGTACTTC
-,-,TRBJ1-3,TRBV5-1,CASSLAGEISGNTIYF,TGCGCCAGCAGCTTAGCAGGGGAGATATCTGGAAACACCATATATTTT
-,-,TRBJ1-2,TRBV15,CATRSGPDSSYTF,TGTGCCACCAGGAGTGGCCCCGACAGTAGCTACACCTTC
-,-,TRBJ1-3,TRBV19,CASSLSGHSGNTIYF,TGTGCCAGTAGCCTCTCGGGTCACTCTGGAAACACCATATATTTT
-,TRBD2,TRBJ2-5,TRBV19,CASSISGGSGTQYF,TGTGCCAGTAGTATCTCGGGGGGGTCGGGGACCCAGTACTTC
-,-,TRBJ1-1,TRBV18,CASSPRGNTEAFF,TGTGCCAGCTCACCACGAGGAAACACTGAAGCTTTCTTT
-,-,TRBJ1-4,TRBV18,CASSPSGGEKLFF,TGTGCCAGCTCACCAAGCGGGGGGGAAAAACTGTTTTTT
few,TRBD1,TRBJ1-2,TRBV19,CASSTRTGRGYTF,TGTGCCAGTAGTACACGGACAGGGAGAGGCTACACCTTC
-,-,TRBJ1-4,TRBV3-1/TRBV3-2,CASSQEAREKLFF,TGTGCCAGCAGCCAAGAAGCGAGGGAAAAACTGTTTTTT
-,-,TRBJ1-4,TRBV7-2,CASSLGGTAGEKLFF,TGTGCCAGCAGCTTAGGGGGGACGGCGGGGGAAAAACTGTTTTTT
-,TRBD1,TRBJ1-2,TRBV10-1,CASSEQGTYGYTF,TGCGCCAGCAGTGAACAGGGGACCTATGGCTACACCTTC
-,-,TRBJ2-6,TRBV4-2,CASSLEEGTGANVLTF,TGTGCCAGCAGCCTAGAGGAGGGGACTGGGGCCAACGTCCTGACTTTC
-,TRBD1,TRBJ2-1,TRBV7-2,CASSLDRGSYNEQFF,TGTGCCAGCAGCTTGGACAGGGGATCATACAATGAGCAGTTCTTC
-,-,TRBJ2-1,TRBV5-1,CASSATGPLNEQFF,TGCGCCAGCAGCGCTACAGGGCCCCTCAATGAGCAGTTCTTC
-,-,TRBJ2-1,TRBV3-1/TRBV3-2,CASSRSEGWPGEQFF,TGTGCCAGCAGCCGTAGCGAGGGCTGGCCGGGGGAGCAGTTCTTC
-,TRBD1,TRBJ1-2,TRBV5-6,CASSRGQGAFIGYTF,TGTGCCAGCAGCCGGGGACAGGGGGCTTTTATCGGCTACACCTTC
-,-,TRBJ2-3,TRBV9,CASSVENGVWSTDTQYF,TGTGCCAGCAGCGTAGAGAACGGGGTGTGGAGCACAGATACGCAGTATTTT